Listed below are T cell receptor beta chains from one sample, sequenced in a study of blood T cell repertoires in COVID-19. Using immunoSEQ multiplex PCR, the repertoire was profiled, and TCRdb retains in-frame clones only, with some absent. The sample consists of some 250,000 clones, roughly 80% of them appearing once. Sequenced input: peripheral blood. The source is a woman older than 75 with acute or convalescent COVID-19. The CDR3 runs from the conserved cysteine through the conserved F or W. The order of the fields is CDR3 DNA, CDR3 protein, V gene, D gene, clone size, J gene. A D gene is named only where the DNA matches it firmly. For some rows the clone size is stated as once, few or many, or as a class when expanded; others skip it.

DNA: TGTGCCAGCAGCGTAGGGAGGGACACCGGGGAGCTGTTTTTT
CDR3: CASSVGRDTGELFF
V: TRBV9
D: NA
size: NA
J: TRBJ2-2

DNA: TGTGCCAGCAGCCAAGAGGGACAGGGCTGGAATGAGCAGTTCTTC
CDR3: CASSQEGQGWNEQFF
V: TRBV3-1/TRBV3-2
D: TRBD1
size: NA
J: TRBJ2-1

DNA: TGTGCCAGCAGTTACTCGGGCAGCAACACAGATACGCAGTATTTT
CDR3: CASSYSGSNTDTQYF
V: TRBV6-6
D: NA
size: NA
J: TRBJ2-3

DNA: TGTGCCAGCTACCGGGACAGGGGGCGCTTGGTGTCCTACGAGCAGTACTTC
CDR3: CASYRDRGRLVSYEQYF
V: TRBV7-3
D: TRBD1
size: NA
J: TRBJ2-7

DNA: TGCGCCAGCAGCCCGGACAGGCTCCCCTACGAGCAGTACTTC
CDR3: CASSPDRLPYEQYF
V: TRBV5-1
D: TRBD1
size: NA
J: TRBJ2-7

DNA: TGTGCCAGCAGCTTAACGGACAGGATCACTGAAGCTTTCTTT
CDR3: CASSLTDRITEAFF
V: TRBV7-9
D: TRBD1
size: NA
J: TRBJ1-1

DNA: TGTGCCAGCAGTCCTCGCCAGCGCTCTGGAAACACCATATATTTT
CDR3: CASSPRQRSGNTIYF
V: TRBV6-5
D: NA
size: NA
J: TRBJ1-3

DNA: TGTGCCAGCAGGAACGGGACAGCCTCACTCTATGGCTACACCTTC
CDR3: CASRNGTASLYGYTF
V: TRBV5-5
D: TRBD1
size: NA
J: TRBJ1-2

DNA: TGTGCCAGCAGCGAGACGGACTTTTATGGGACCGGGGAGCTGTTTTTT
CDR3: CASSETDFYGTGELFF
V: TRBV5-6
D: NA
size: NA
J: TRBJ2-2

DNA: TGTGCCAGCAGCCAAGAGGGCGGGGGGAATGGGGATGAGCAGTTCTTC
CDR3: CASSQEGGGNGDEQFF
V: TRBV4-2
D: TRBD2
size: NA
J: TRBJ2-1

DNA: TGTGCCAGCAGCTCACAACTAGCGGGAGGGCAAGAGACCCAGTACTTC
CDR3: CASSSQLAGGQETQYF
V: TRBV11-2
D: TRBD2
size: NA
J: TRBJ2-5

DNA: TGTGCCAGCAGAGGACAGGGGGCGCAGGGAGGCTACACCTTC
CDR3: CASRGQGAQGGYTF
V: TRBV27
D: TRBD1
size: few
J: TRBJ1-2

DNA: TGCGCCAGCAGTAAAGGACAGAAAAAGACCGGGGAGCTGTTTTTT
CDR3: CASSKGQKKTGELFF
V: TRBV5-1
D: NA
size: NA
J: TRBJ2-2

DNA: TGCGCCAGCAGCTTGGGTGGACTAGGTGGGCAAGAGACCCAGTACTTC
CDR3: CASSLGGLGGQETQYF
V: TRBV5-1
D: TRBD2
size: NA
J: TRBJ2-5

DNA: TGTGCCAGCAGCCGCACTAGCGGGGGGACACCCTACGAGCAGTACTTC
CDR3: CASSRTSGGTPYEQYF
V: TRBV3-1/TRBV3-2
D: TRBD2
size: NA
J: TRBJ2-7

DNA: TGTGCCAGCAGGCTAGTAGCGGGAAGGCAGTTCTTC
CDR3: CASRLVAGRQFF
V: TRBV27
D: TRBD2
size: few
J: TRBJ2-1

DNA: TGTGCCAGCAGACGTCAGGGGGGAAACATTCAGTACTTC
CDR3: CASRRQGGNIQYF
V: TRBV7-9
D: NA
size: NA
J: TRBJ2-4

DNA: TGTGCCAGCAGCTTAGCAGGAATAGGCCAAGAGACCCAGTACTTC
CDR3: CASSLAGIGQETQYF
V: TRBV11-2
D: NA
size: NA
J: TRBJ2-5

DNA: TGTGCCAGCAGCTACCTAAGAGTTGGCAATGAGCAGTTCTTC
CDR3: CASSYLRVGNEQFF
V: TRBV11-2
D: NA
size: once
J: TRBJ2-1

DNA: TGTGCCAGCAGCCCCACCGGGGTAGACACTGAAGCTTTCTTT
CDR3: CASSPTGVDTEAFF
V: TRBV3-1/TRBV3-2
D: NA
size: NA
J: TRBJ1-1

DNA: TGTGCCTGGACGCCGCGGGGGAATAGCAATCAGCCCCAGCATTTT
CDR3: CAWTPRGNSNQPQHF
V: TRBV30
D: NA
size: NA
J: TRBJ1-5

DNA: TGTGCCAGCAGTTTGGGACAGGGGACCTATGGCTACACCTTC
CDR3: CASSLGQGTYGYTF
V: TRBV28
D: TRBD1
size: NA
J: TRBJ1-2

DNA: TGTGCCAGCAGCTTGAACATCTGGGACAGGGGGCTCGACTATGGCTACACCTTC
CDR3: CASSLNIWDRGLDYGYTF
V: TRBV5-6
D: TRBD1
size: NA
J: TRBJ1-2

DNA: TGTGCCACCAGTGACTCCGGGACTAGCGGGGCCAATGAGCAGTTCTTC
CDR3: CATSDSGTSGANEQFF
V: TRBV24-1
D: TRBD2
size: NA
J: TRBJ2-1

DNA: TGTGCCAGCTCATCCCCGGGGGTAACAGATACGCAGTATTTT
CDR3: CASSSPGVTDTQYF
V: TRBV18
D: NA
size: once
J: TRBJ2-3

DNA: TGTGCCAGCAGCCGGATAGCGGGAGGGAACACCGGGGAGCTGTTTTTT
CDR3: CASSRIAGGNTGELFF
V: TRBV9
D: TRBD2
size: few
J: TRBJ2-2

DNA: TGCGCCAGCAGCAGCCAACAGGGGGCGGACTATGGCTACACCTTC
CDR3: CASSSQQGADYGYTF
V: TRBV5-1
D: TRBD1
size: NA
J: TRBJ1-2

DNA: TGTGCCAGCAGCTTAGACCAGTGGGCACAGGCAACCTACGAGCAGTACTTC
CDR3: CASSLDQWAQATYEQYF
V: TRBV7-2
D: NA
size: NA
J: TRBJ2-7

DNA: TGTGCCAGCAGTGGAAGGCAGGGCACATATAGCAATCAGCCCCAGCATTTT
CDR3: CASSGRQGTYSNQPQHF
V: TRBV2
D: NA
size: NA
J: TRBJ1-5

DNA: TGTGCCAGCAGCCCCTCGGGGCAGGGGGAAGCTTTCTTT
CDR3: CASSPSGQGEAFF
V: TRBV28
D: NA
size: NA
J: TRBJ1-1

DNA: TGTGCCAGCAGATTAACCGGGACAGGGGTTCACGAGCAGTACTTC
CDR3: CASRLTGTGVHEQYF
V: TRBV7-8
D: TRBD1
size: few
J: TRBJ2-7

DNA: TGTGCCAGCAGCCTCTTGGAAGGGGCCAATCAGCCCCAGCATTTT
CDR3: CASSLLEGANQPQHF
V: TRBV21-1
D: NA
size: NA
J: TRBJ1-5

DNA: TGTGCCAGCAGCTTGGTGGCTAGCGGCACAGATACGCAGTATTTT
CDR3: CASSLVASGTDTQYF
V: TRBV5-6
D: NA
size: NA
J: TRBJ2-3

DNA: TGTGCCAGCAGCCCAAAGAGGACAGATTCTAACACTGAAGCTTTCTTT
CDR3: CASSPKRTDSNTEAFF
V: TRBV7-3
D: NA
size: once
J: TRBJ1-1

DNA: TGTGCCAGCAGCTTTGAGGGGGACAGGGCTTCACCCCTCCACTTT
CDR3: CASSFEGDRASPLHF
V: TRBV11-2
D: TRBD1
size: NA
J: TRBJ1-6

DNA: TGTGCCAGCAGTGTTTCGGGCTCTGGGGCCAACGTCCTGACTTTC
CDR3: CASSVSGSGANVLTF
V: TRBV2
D: NA
size: NA
J: TRBJ2-6

DNA: TGTGCCAGCTCACCCGCGAACACCGGGGAGCTGTTTTTT
CDR3: CASSPANTGELFF
V: TRBV18
D: NA
size: NA
J: TRBJ2-2

DNA: TGTGCCAGCTCAGCTATCGGGGGTGTTAGAAATGAGCAGTTCTTC
CDR3: CASSAIGGVRNEQFF
V: TRBV18
D: NA
size: NA
J: TRBJ2-1

DNA: TGTGCCAGCAGTTCTCGGGACAGGGGCTACGAGCAGTACTTC
CDR3: CASSSRDRGYEQYF
V: TRBV6-5
D: TRBD1
size: NA
J: TRBJ2-7

DNA: TGTGCCAGCAGCCAATCCCCTGGGGGGGGGAGCGGCCAAGAGACCCAGTACTTC
CDR3: CASSQSPGGGSGQETQYF
V: TRBV4-2
D: TRBD2
size: many
J: TRBJ2-5

DNA: TGTGCCACCAGTGATTTAGACAGCGCTGAGCAGTTCTTC
CDR3: CATSDLDSAEQFF
V: TRBV24-1
D: NA
size: NA
J: TRBJ2-1

DNA: TGTGCCAGCAGTCCCTCACAGGGGAACACTGAAGCTTTCTTT
CDR3: CASSPSQGNTEAFF
V: TRBV28
D: NA
size: NA
J: TRBJ1-1